This passage covers 4 T cell receptor beta chains from one sample sequenced in a study of blood T cell repertoires in COVID-19. Data came from immunoSEQ multiplex PCR; TCRdb stores just in-frame clones and leaves some out. The profile covers about 350,000 clones, with less than 90% appearing a single time and more than 0.8% taken by the ten largest. The sequenced sample consisted of PBMCs or T cells enriched from blood (not recorded which). These receptor sequences come from a woman aged 25 to 45 who had recovered from COVID-19.

The rearrangement joins TRBV9 to TRBJ1-1; D possibly corresponds to TRBD1 (5 bases). The germline V and J ends were trimmed by 0 bases and 4 bases, with 19 bases remaining between them. CDR3 size: 17 residues. Per germline, CDR1 SGDLS and CDR2 YYNGEE. The CDR3: CASSVVGGALEGTEAFF. For the CDR3, the DNA is TGTGCCAGCAGCGTAGTAGGAGGGGCCCTGGAGGGCACTGAAGCTTTCTTT.

This rearrangement joins TRBV6-5 to TRBJ2-1, with 8 bases matching TRBD1. The CDR3 consists of 16 residues. Germline values: CDR1 MNHEY, CDR2 SVGAGI. The V and J ends lost 4 bases and 4 bases, in that order; junction bases with no gene match: 9. CDR3: CASSSLQGVRYNEQFF. The CDR3 DNA reads as TGTGCCAGCAGTTCCTTACAGGGGGTTAGGTACAATGAGCAGTTCTTC.

The chain carries TRBV21-1 and TRBJ1-5. TRBV21-1 is a pseudogene segment. CDR3 length: 14 amino acids. The CDR3 loop is CAREGAFPGQPQHF. CDR3 coding DNA: TGTGCCAGAGAAGGAGCCTTCCCGGGACAGCCCCAGCATTTT.

The chain couples TRBV19 to TRBJ2-5, with 9 bases fitting TRBD1. The CDR3 runs 15 residues. Germline lookup yields CDR1 LNHDA and CDR2 SQIVND (reference sequence). Unmatched junction bases numbered 10, after V lost 5 bases and J lost 6 bases. The CDR3 bases are TGTGCCAGTAGTCTCGCAGGAGGGACAGGGAAGACCCAGTACTTC. Translating it yields CASSLAGGTGKTQYF.